Listed below are T cell receptor beta chains from one sample, sequenced in a study of T cell repertoires in cytomegalovirus infection. Using its own MiXCR run on the reads, TCRdb lists one record per CDR3 protein. This sample carries around 200,000 distinct CDR3 sequences, about 18% of them seen once, and the ten largest clones take approximately 26%. Sample: CD8+ T cells from PBMCs. These receptor sequences come from a human donor in good health (CMV status not recorded). Some clones in this sample may be carry-over from other donors' samples. The CDR3 runs from the conserved cysteine through the conserved F or W. D genes are given only for firm matches. Rows may omit the clone size; those that give it use once, few, many or a size class.

size	J	V	D	DNA	CDR3
few	TRBJ1-5	TRBV7-2	TRBD1	TGTGCCAGCAGCCCCGCCGACAGGGGATATCAGCCCCAGCATTTT	CASSPADRGYQPQHF
few	TRBJ1-1	TRBV29-1	-	TGCAGCGTTGAACCGGGCAGGGACGTCCGAAAAGCTTTCTTT	CSVEPGRDVRKAFF
few	TRBJ1-2	TRBV29-1	-	TGCAGCGTCCTAAGCTCTTCGTACTATGGCTACACCTTC	CSVLSSSYYGYTF
-	TRBJ1-3	TRBV7-2	-	TGTGCCAGCAGCTTAAACAGGGCTAGGACTGGAAACACCATATATTTT	CASSLNRARTGNTIYF
few	TRBJ2-1	TRBV4-1	TRBD2	TGCGCCAGCAGCCAAGCAGCGGGGACCTACAATGAGCAGTTCTTC	CASSQAAGTYNEQFF
few	TRBJ2-1	TRBV7-2	TRBD2	TGTGCCAGCAGCTTTGGCGGGGGGCCCCGAGGGGATGAGCAGTTCTTC	CASSFGGGPRGDEQFF
-	TRBJ1-4	TRBV7-6	TRBD1	TGTGCCAGCAGCTTATTAGGACAGGGTGGTGAAAAACTGTTTTTT	CASSLLGQGGEKLFF
-	TRBJ2-7	TRBV20-1	TRBD2	TGCAGTGTGGGACTAGCGGTCTACGAGCAGTACTTC	CSVGLAVYEQYF
few	TRBJ1-5	TRBV28	-	TGTGCCAGCAGTTATCAGCCCCAGCATTTT	CASSYQPQHF
few	TRBJ2-7	TRBV14	-	TGTGCCAGCAGCCAAGCCTCCTGGGACTTCGCCTTC	CASSQASWDFAF
few	TRBJ2-3	TRBV2	-	TGTGCCAGCAGAGCCGGGCAGACTAGCACAGATACGCAGTATTTT	CASRAGQTSTDTQYF
-	TRBJ1-6	TRBV7-2	-	TGTGCCAGCAGCCTCCCCGTCCGAGAAATGGTTAGGAATTCACCCCTCCACTTT	CASSLPVREMVRNSPLHF
few	TRBJ2-7	TRBV6-5	-	TGTGCCAGCAGTCAAAATCCCGGGCTCATCCCCTACGAGCAGTACTTC	CASSQNPGLIPYEQYF
-	TRBJ1-1	TRBV24-1	-	TGTGCCACCAGTGATTTGCCGGGGAGGAAAGCTTTCTTT	CATSDLPGRKAFF
-	TRBJ2-1	TRBV6-1	TRBD1	TGTGCCAGCAGTGGCGGGACAGGGTCCAATGAGCAGTTCTTC	CASSGGTGSNEQFF
few	TRBJ1-1	TRBV25-1	-	TGTGCCAGCAGTCCTCGAGGGAGCACTGAAGCTTTCTTT	CASSPRGSTEAFF
-	TRBJ2-1	TRBV7-6	TRBD2	TGTGCCAGCAGCTGGGAGACTAGCGGGGGATACAATGAGCAGTTCTTC	CASSWETSGGYNEQFF
-	TRBJ2-6	TRBV5-6	-	TGTGCCAGCTTCGGGGCGGAATCTGGGGCCAACGTCCTGACTTTC	CASFGAESGANVLTF
-	TRBJ2-1	TRBV7-2	TRBD1	TGTGCCAGCAGCTTAGACAGGGACAGGGGTGGGTATGAGCAGTTCTTC	CASSLDRDRGGYEQFF
few	TRBJ1-3	TRBV5-1	-	TGCGCCAGCAGCTTAATTCCGGACAGCTCTGGAAACACCATATATTTT	CASSLIPDSSGNTIYF
few	TRBJ2-7	TRBV7-9	-	TGTGCCAGCAGTCCGGCCTCGACTTCCTACGAGCAGTACTTC	CASSPASTSYEQYF
once	TRBJ2-1	TRBV19	-	TGTGCCAGTAGTATTGCAGGGAGCTCCTACAATGAGCAGTTCTTC	CASSIAGSSYNEQFF
-	TRBJ2-7	TRBV20-1	TRBD2	TGCAGTGCTAGGGGAGTGACTAGCGGGGGGGCATCAGAGCAGTACTTC	CSARGVTSGGASEQYF
-	TRBJ2-7	TRBV12-3/TRBV12-4	-	TGTGCCAGCAGACCCTCAGGGGGGGACCACGAGCAGTACTTC	CASRPSGGDHEQYF
few	TRBJ2-7	TRBV6-6	TRBD1	TGTGCCAGCAAGCGGGGACAGGGAATTTACGAGCAGTACTTC	CASKRGQGIYEQYF
-	TRBJ1-1	TRBV7-8	-	TGTGCCACTTTACAGGGAATCGAAGCTTTCTTT	CATLQGIEAFF
-	TRBJ2-7	TRBV7-2	TRBD1	TGTGCCAGCAGCTTAGGGTTGACAGGGGGCTTGTACGAGCAGTACTTC	CASSLGLTGGLYEQYF
-	TRBJ1-5	TRBV7-2	-	TGTGCCAGCAGCCGGGCCGGGAATAGCAATCAGCCCCAGCATTTT	CASSRAGNSNQPQHF
few	TRBJ1-1	TRBV10-1	-	TGCGCCAGCAGTGATGACAGCATGAACACTGAAGCTTTCTTT	CASSDDSMNTEAFF
-	TRBJ2-7	TRBV15	TRBD1	TGTGCCACCAGCCGGGACAGGGCATCCTACGAGCAGTACTTC	CATSRDRASYEQYF
few	TRBJ2-3	TRBV6-1	-	TGTGCCAACCCCACTCCTCGGGCGGGGAAAGGCACAGATACGCAGTATTTT	CANPTPRAGKGTDTQYF
few	TRBJ2-7	TRBV12-3/TRBV12-4	-	TGTGCCAGCAGCCCACCGTTTACCGGGCCAGGCGAGCAGTACTTC	CASSPPFTGPGEQYF
-	TRBJ2-1	TRBV29-1	TRBD1	TGCAGCGTTCCAGGGGGACGGGAGCAGTTCTTC	CSVPGGREQFF
few	TRBJ1-2	TRBV29-1	TRBD1	TGCAGCGTTCCAGCAGGGGACAGGGGAAATGGCTACACCTTC	CSVPAGDRGNGYTF
-	TRBJ1-1	TRBV20-1	-	TGCAGTGCTAGACCCGCGGGGACGACTGAAGCTTTCTTT	CSARPAGTTEAFF
few	TRBJ1-1	TRBV6-2/TRBV6-3	-	TGTGCCAGCAGTTCCCCGAGGGGAATGAACACTGAAGCTTTCTTT	CASSSPRGMNTEAFF
few	TRBJ1-1	TRBV12-3/TRBV12-4	-	TGTGCCAGCAGTTCAGACAGGTTGAACACTGAAGCTTTCTTT	CASSSDRLNTEAFF
few	TRBJ1-1	TRBV28	-	TGTGCCAGCAGTTTACGGGGGAGATCTGAAGCTTTCTTT	CASSLRGRSEAFF
-	TRBJ1-5	TRBV4-1	-	TGCGCCAGCAGCCAAGAGGGTTATAGCAATCAGCCCCAGCATTTT	CASSQEGYSNQPQHF
few	TRBJ2-1	TRBV7-2	-	TGTGCCAGCAGCCCCAACGGATTCTCCTACAATGAGCAGTTCTTC	CASSPNGFSYNEQFF
-	TRBJ2-1	TRBV7-2	-	TGTGCCAGCAGCTTAAATGGGCGGCTCACAACCTACAATGAGCAGTTCTTC	CASSLNGRLTTYNEQFF
few	TRBJ2-3	TRBV12-3/TRBV12-4	TRBD1	TGTGCCAGCAGTTTATCGCAGGGGGCAGGTACGCAGTATTTT	CASSLSQGAGTQYF
few	TRBJ2-7	TRBV28	-	TGTGCCAGCAGTTTCTTTGGGGATCACGAGCAGTACTTC	CASSFFGDHEQYF
few	TRBJ2-3	TRBV12-3/TRBV12-4	-	TGTGCCAGCGGTCCCACAGGGTACACAGATACGCAGTATTTT	CASGPTGYTDTQYF
few	TRBJ1-6	TRBV9	-	TGTGCCAGCAGCGTAGGAGGCACCGCCAGGGGTGGATCACCCCTCCACTTT	CASSVGGTARGGSPLHF